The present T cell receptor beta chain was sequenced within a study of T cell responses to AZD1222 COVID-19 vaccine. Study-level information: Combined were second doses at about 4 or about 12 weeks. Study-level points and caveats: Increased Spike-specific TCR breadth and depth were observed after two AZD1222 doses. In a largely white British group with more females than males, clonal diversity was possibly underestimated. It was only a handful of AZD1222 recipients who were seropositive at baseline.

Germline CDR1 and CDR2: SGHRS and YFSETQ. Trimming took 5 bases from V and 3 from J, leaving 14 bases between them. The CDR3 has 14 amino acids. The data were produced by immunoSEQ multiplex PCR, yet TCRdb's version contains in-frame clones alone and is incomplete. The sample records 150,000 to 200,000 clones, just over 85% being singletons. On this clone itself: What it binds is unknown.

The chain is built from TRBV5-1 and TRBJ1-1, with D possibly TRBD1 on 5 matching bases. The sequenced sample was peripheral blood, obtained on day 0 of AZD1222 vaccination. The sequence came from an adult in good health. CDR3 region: CASSQWGRYTEAFF. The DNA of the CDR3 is TGCGCCAGCAGTCAATGGGGGAGGTACACTGAAGCTTTCTTT.